One sample yielded the 20 T cell receptor beta chains listed below, sequenced in a study of blood T cells in healthy people across ages. With a J-beta primer mix and a sample-barcoded 5' primer, a second PCR ran 7 to 11 cycles. TCRdb re-analysed the 5' RACE reads in MiXCR, keeping a single row per CDR3 protein. Of 1.5 million to 2 million distinct CDR3 sequences listed, about 50% are singletons. The sequenced material came from blood. These receptors all come from a woman between 40 and 55 years old in good health.

About this clonotype: The junction differs from germline at one of its ends, possibly a read error. This chain joins TRBV24-1 and TRBJ2-3; D is unclear. The CDR3 has 16 amino acids. Germline lookup yields CDR1 KGHDR and CDR2 SFDVKD. In DNA form, the CDR3 reads TGTGCCACCATTGATTTTGGCGGCTATAGCACAGATACGCAGTATTTT. Translating gives CATIDFGGYSTDTQYF.

The chain employs TRBV14 and TRBJ1-2; D unclear. From germline, CDR1 is SGHDN and CDR2 FVKESK. V was shortened by 2 bases and J by 1 base, with 5 bases between the two germline ends. This CDR3 comprises 13 residues. As DNA, the CDR3 is TGTGCCAGCAGCCAAAAAGTTAACTATGGCTACACCTTC. Amino acid sequence: CASSQKVNYGYTF.

V and J are TRBV29-1 and TRBJ2-7, with no clear D. Judging by the DNA end, TRBJ2-5 fits better; the J call may be wrong. Per the germline V gene, CDR1 is SQVTM and CDR2 is ANQGSEA. This CDR3 spans 11 amino acids. CDR3 coding DNA: TGCAGCGTCCCAGAACAAGAGACCCAGTACTTC. This encodes CSVPEQETQYF.

The V gene is TRBV6-5, the J gene TRBJ2-3; TRBD1 matches at 7 bases. Germline V CDR1 and CDR2: MNHEY, SVGAGI. The J segment lost 8 bases and the V segment lost 2 bases, leaving 7 bases of the junction unmatched. The CDR3 sequence is 14 residues long. The CDR3 DNA reads TGTGCCAGCAGTTACGACAGGGCTCGGGGTACGCAGTATTTT. This translates into CASSYDRARGTQYF.

This sequence joins TRBV7-9 and TRBJ2-3; D ambiguous. V was clipped by 8 bases and J by 2 bases, with 11 bases between them. CDR1 is SEHNR, CDR2 FQNEAQ, per germline (reference sequence). The length of the CDR3 is 13 residues. CDR3 nucleotide sequence: TGTGCCAGCGGCGGAGAACCCACAGATACGCAGTATTTT. It specifies CASGGEPTDTQYF.

The sample holds a few counts of this clonotype. This sequence joins TRBV21-1 and TRBJ1-2; TRBD1, the D gene given by the table, was not confirmed from the DNA. TRBV21-1 is described as a pseudogene. This CDR3 contains 18 residues. The CDR3 nucleotides read TGTGCCAGCAGCAAAGGTTACTCAGGGGGGAAGGAGACCTATGGCTACACCTTC. Translating gives CASSKGYSGGKETYGYTF.

V is TRBV6-1 and J is TRBJ2-7, with 8 positions matching TRBD1. This CDR3 has 13 residues. Looked up from germline, CDR1 is MNHNS and CDR2 is SASEGT. The V gene end was trimmed by 7 bases and the J gene end by 3 bases; junction bases not matched to a gene: 5. The CDR3 DNA reads as TGTGCCAGCAACCACAGGGGGAACTACGAGCAGTACTTC. It translates to CASNHRGNYEQYF.

This clonotype was seen a few times. The chain joins TRBV20-1 to TRBJ2-1; D remains ambiguous. Germline V lookup: CDR1 DFQATT, CDR2 SNEGSKA (reference sequence). V dropped 3 bases and J dropped 10 bases, with 4 bases sitting between them. The CDR3 has 9 residues. CDR3 residues: CSASSEQFF. The CDR3 bases are TGCAGTGCTAGTTCGGAGCAGTTCTTC.

This clonotype occurred a few times. This rearrangement joins TRBV28 to TRBJ1-1; tentatively, D is TRBD1 (5 bases). CDR1 MDHEN and CDR2 SYDVKM come from the germline V gene. This CDR3 is built from 14 residues. The V end was cut by 1 base, the J end by 3 bases, with 9 bases between. The CDR3 region is CASSLYGGYTEAFF. The DNA for the CDR3 is TGTGCCAGCAGTTTATATGGGGGGTACACTGAAGCTTTCTTT.

V usage is TRBV7-2 and J usage is TRBJ1-5; D unclear. The CDR3 is 12 amino acids. V was clipped by 1 base and J by 9 bases, with 7 bases between them. The germline gives CDR1 SGHTA, CDR2 FQGNSA. Here the CDR3 DNA reads TGTGCCAGCAGCTTAGTGCAGTGGCCCCAGCATTTT. It is translated as CASSLVQWPQHF.

This clonotype showed up just a few times. The rearrangement joins TRBV5-1 to TRBJ2-1, with D possibly being TRBD2 (5 bases). Germline V gives CDR1 SGHRS, CDR2 YFSETQ. V was shortened by 0 bases and J by 5 bases, with 12 bases between the two germline ends. The CDR3 has 15 residues. CDR3 loop: CASSLDGNNDNEQFF. DNA for the CDR3: TGCGCCAGCAGCTTGGACGGGAACAATGACAATGAGCAGTTCTTC. Using reference TRBV5-1 and TRBJ2-1 for the parts outside the CDR3, the full variable domain is KAGVTQTPRYLIKTRGQQVTLSCSPISGHRSVSWYQQTPGQGLQFLFEYFSETQRNKGNFPGRFSGRQFSNSRSEMNVSTLELGDSALYLCASSLDGNNDNEQFFGPGTRLTVL.

Many counts were recorded for this clonotype. CDR3 sequence (DNA): TGTGCCAGCAGCTTAGGGGGGTATCAGCCCCAGCATTTT. Amino acid sequence: CASSLGGYQPQHF. This rearrangement joins TRBV7-2 to TRBJ1-5; D is possibly TRBD1 (5 bases). CDR3 size: 13 residues. Germline V gene sequence: CDR1 SGHTA, CDR2 FQGNSA. Between the trimmed V and J ends, which lost 1 base and 5 bases, there was a span of 6 bases. Combining the CDR3 with reference TRBV7-2 and TRBJ1-5 gives the whole variable domain GAGVSQSPSNKVTEKGKDVELRCDPISGHTALYWYRQSLGQGLEFLIYFQGNSAPDKSGLPSDRFSAERTGGSVSTLTIQRTQQEDSAVYLCASSLGGYQPQHFGDGTRLSIL.

This chain uses TRBV20-1 with TRBJ2-1; D is perhaps TRBD2 (7 bases). V lost 0 bases, J lost 0 bases, and 15 bases lay in between. Germline V gives CDR1 DFQATT, CDR2 SNEGSKA (reference sequence). The CDR3 spans 17 residues. As DNA, the CDR3 is TGCAGTGCTAGAGATCTAATCGGGGGGCTCTCCTACAATGAGCAGTTCTTC. It specifies CSARDLIGGLSYNEQFF.

V and J are TRBV12-3 or TRBV12-4 and TRBJ2-3; the D gene is possibly TRBD1 (5 bases). Trimming removed 4 bases from V and 0 bases from J, with 11 bases in between. There are 15 residues in the CDR3. The DNA for the CDR3 is TGTGCCAGCAGTTACCGAAGGACAAGCACAGATACGCAGTATTTT. It is translated as CASSYRRTSTDTQYF.

This chain joins TRBV20-1 and TRBJ2-1; D possibly corresponds to TRBD2 (7 bases). CDR1 and CDR2 from the germline V gene are DFQATT and SNEGSKA (reference sequence). This CDR3 is 16 amino acids long. Deletions cut 1 base from V and 4 bases from J, with 17 bases between. CDR3 in amino acids: CSARGSGGGLYNEQFF. DNA for the CDR3: TGCAGTGCTAGAGGAAGTGGCGGGGGCCTGTACAATGAGCAGTTCTTC.

This clonotype was observed a few times. The rearrangement joins TRBV20-1 to TRBJ2-3, with 9 bases that match TRBD2. The CDR3 is made up of 15 amino acids. CDR1 and CDR2 (germline): DFQATT, SNEGSKA (reference sequence). V shed 5 bases and J 8 bases; nucleotides not matched to a gene: 14. CDR3 loop: CSARPLAGDSVTQYF. CDR3 in DNA: TGCAGTGCTCGACCCTTAGCGGGGGATTCGGTTACGCAGTATTTT.

This chain uses TRBV2 with TRBJ2-3; no definite D call. The CDR3 extends over 15 amino acids. V was cut by 2 bases and J by 0 bases, with 9 bases left in between. CDR1 and CDR2 from the germline V gene are SNHLY and FYNNEI. The CDR3 coding sequence is TGTGCCAGCAGTGAATTGGGTTCTAGCACAGATACGCAGTATTTT. Translation gives CASSELGSSTDTQYF.

This clonotype showed up just a few times. The J gene is TRBJ2-3, the V gene TRBV7-9; perhaps TRBD1 as D (5 bases). Per the germline V gene, CDR1 is SEHNR and CDR2 is FQNEAQ (reference sequence). CDR3 length: 15 amino acids. Between the trimmed V and J ends, which lost 1 base and 4 bases, there was a span of 12 bases. The CDR3 DNA follows: TGTGCCAGCAGCTTAGTCCGAACAGGATCAGATACGCAGTATTTT. Its translation: CASSLVRTGSDTQYF.

The rearrangement uses TRBV5-6 and TRBJ2-3; possible D gene TRBD2, 5 bases. The CDR3 is 16 residues long. Germline CDR1 is SGHDT and CDR2 is YYEEEE. The V end was cut by 3 bases, the J end by 5 bases, with 19 bases between. DNA for the CDR3: TGTGCCAGCAGCTCAGTAGTTCCCCGGGAAGGAGATACGCAGTATTTT. Amino acids: CASSSVVPREGDTQYF.

The chain combines TRBV5-5 with TRBJ2-3, with TRBD2 as a possible D gene (5 bases). Deletions cut 3 bases from V and 2 bases from J, with 16 bases between. Germline values: CDR1 SGHKS, CDR2 YYEKEE (reference sequence). The CDR3 runs 16 residues. The CDR3 here is CASSSRGTLPTDTQYF. The CDR3 DNA sequence: TGTGCCAGCAGCTCCCGGGGTACACTTCCCACAGATACGCAGTATTTT.